A single sample is the source of the 5 T cell receptor beta chains below, sequenced in a study of T cells in Graves' hyperthyroidism and ophthalmopathy. Researchers amplified the TCR beta CDR3 regions from RNA transcripts. First-round RT-PCR of the TCR CDR3 relied on the HTBI primer set. From the multiplex PCR reads, TCRdb called clonotypes with MiXCR, one entry per CDR3 protein. This table has about 560,000 distinct CDR3 sequences, about 15% appearing once. Sequencing was performed on blood. The origin of the receptors is a woman aged 40 to 50 with Graves' hyperthyroidism.

This clonotype was counted between two and nine times. J is TRBJ2-5 and V is TRBV14, with 10 bases lining up with TRBD2. Germline CDR1 reads SGHDN; CDR2 reads FVKESK. This CDR3 contains 17 residues. The junction had 6 bases not matched to a gene; V was cut back by 0 bases and J by 2 bases. The CDR3: CASSQEMSLAGQETQYF. Written as DNA, the CDR3 is TGTGCCAGCAGCCAAGAGATGTCACTAGCGGGGCAAGAGACCCAGTACTTC.

In this sample, this clonotype turned up many times. J is TRBJ1-4 and V is TRBV28; D unclear. Trimming took 4 bases from V and 7 from J, leaving 25 bases between them. The germline V gene has CDR1 MDHEN and CDR2 SYDVKM. The CDR3 runs 18 residues. CDR3 sequence (DNA): TGTGCCAGCAGTTCCTCTCCCTCCCCCACAATAGAAAGTGAAAAACTGTTTTTT. Residues: CASSSSPSPTIESEKLFF.

This clonotype has only a few counts. The chain couples TRBV29-1 to TRBJ2-5, with no clear D. V gave up 6 bases and J gave up 4 bases, with 12 bases separating them. This CDR3 contains 12 residues. CDR1 is SQVTM, CDR2 ANQGSEA, per germline. CDR3 DNA sequence: TGCAGCGTAGCTAGTCCCGCAGAGACCCAGTACTTC. Translation gives CSVASPAETQYF. The variable domain in full, with the rest retrieved from reference TRBV29-1 and TRBJ2-5, is SAVISQKPSRDICQRGTSLTIQCQVDSQVTMMFWYRQQPGQSLTLIATANQGSEATYESGFVIDKFPISRPNLTFSTLTVSNMSPEDSSIYLCSVASPAETQYFGPGTRLLVL.

The rearrangement uses TRBV4-3 and TRBJ1-2; no firm D call. The CDR3 is 15 amino acids. Germline CDR1 LGHNA, CDR2 YSLEER. V lost 1 base and J 2 bases, leaving 11 bases between the germline ends. The CDR3 DNA reads TGCGCCAGCAGCCAAGGGGAGGGTGTCAACTATGGCTACACCTTC. This gives the protein CASSQGEGVNYGYTF.

This clonotype was recorded a few times. The genes are TRBV20-1 and TRBJ1-2, with 10 nucleotides matching TRBD1. The CDR3 is 14 amino acids. CDR1 and CDR2 (germline): DFQATT, SNEGSKA (reference sequence). Trimming at V came to 7 bases and at J to 7 bases, leaving 12 bases not matched to a gene. The CDR3 sequence is CSEGGETGGVGYTF. As DNA, the CDR3 is TGCAGTGAAGGTGGCGAGACAGGGGGCGTTGGCTACACCTTC.